These 20 T cell receptor beta chains came from one sample sequenced in a study of PD-1 blockade in classical Hodgkin lymphoma. TCRdb's copy holds only in-frame clones and misses some; the assay was immunoSEQ multiplex PCR. The table has 50,000 or so clones, roughly 90% seen once. Time point noted: cycle 4 day 1 (C4D1), after more than five weeks of nivolumab. Every one of the patients relapsed after autologous stem cell transplantation (brentuximab vedotin exposure was variable). The starting material was peripheral blood mononuclear cells (PBMCs), obtained before the fourth cycle of nivolumab. The receptor source for this set is a human donor with classical Hodgkin lymphoma.

This sequence joins TRBV6-1 and TRBJ2-7, with a tentative D call TRBD2 (6 bases). The CDR3 contains 12 residues. V was trimmed by 7 bases and J by 3 bases, leaving 10 bases between them. CDR1 and CDR2 from the germline V gene are MNHNS and SASEGT. This chain's CDR3 is CASIRGNYEQYF. The CDR3 coding sequence is TGTGCCAGCATCCGCGGGAACTACGAGCAGTACTTC.

The rearrangement links TRBV11-3 to TRBJ2-6; no clear D gene. CDR3 length equals 16 residues. V was shortened by 1 base and J by 4 bases, with 11 bases between the two germline ends. Germline V CDR1 and CDR2: SGHNT, YENEEA. CDR3 nucleotide sequence: TGTGCCAGCAGCTTAGTTACCGGGTCCGGGGCCAACGTCCTGACTTTC. It encodes CASSLVTGSGANVLTF.

The CDR3: CAWSDKGGDQPQHF. CDR3 sequence (DNA): TGTGCCTGGAGCGACAAAGGGGGGGACCAGCCCCAGCATTTT. This chain uses TRBV30 with TRBJ1-5, with D possibly TRBD1 on 6 matching bases. Germline CDR1 is GTSNPN and CDR2 is SVGIG (reference sequence). Trimming removed 3 bases at V and 7 bases at J, with 16 bases between. The CDR3 contains 14 residues.

This chain joins TRBV27 and TRBJ2-7; possibly TRBD1 for D (5 bases). The CDR3 consists of 14 residues. Germline V gives CDR1 MNHEY, CDR2 SMNVEV (reference sequence). The V end was cut by 4 bases, the J end by 0 bases, with 10 bases between. CDR3 protein: CASSSTGTSYEQYF. Written as DNA, the CDR3 is TGTGCCAGCAGTTCTACAGGTACCTCCTACGAGCAGTACTTC.

This chain joins TRBV5-1 and TRBJ1-2, with TRBD1 matching 8 bases. The CDR3 is 13 amino acids. V shed 4 bases and J 7 bases; nucleotides not matched to a gene: 6. CDR1 and CDR2 (germline): SGHRS, YFSETQ. The chain's CDR3 is CASSLDRDFGYTF. The CDR3 bases are TGCGCCAGCAGCCTGGACAGGGATTTTGGCTACACCTTC.

The chain carries TRBV28 and TRBJ2-5, with D unresolved. Trimming removed 2 bases at V and 4 bases at J, with 8 bases between. The length of the CDR3 is 13 residues. Germline CDR1 MDHEN, CDR2 SYDVKM. The CDR3 protein is CASSLPTTETQYF. The DNA of the CDR3 is TGTGCCAGCAGTTTACCTACCACAGAGACCCAGTACTTC. Looking up the rest from reference TRBV28 and TRBJ2-5 gives the full variable domain: DVKVTQSSRYLVKRTGEKVFLECVQDMDHENMFWYRQDPGLGLRLIYFSYDVKMKEKGDIPEGYSVSREKKERFSLILESASTNQTSMYLCASSLPTTETQYFGPGTRLLVL.

The gene calls are TRBV11-3 and TRBJ2-7; tentative D call: TRBD1 (5 bases). This CDR3 region has 14 residues. Germline V CDR1 and CDR2: SGHNT, YENEEA. Trimming left V 4 bases short and J 6 bases short, with 16 bases between. The chain's CDR3 is CASSSYAKGFEQYF. Written as DNA, the CDR3 is TGTGCCAGCAGCTCCTACGCGAAGGGGTTCGAGCAGTACTTC.

In nucleotides, the CDR3 is TGTGCCAGCACCCTTGGGAACACCATATATTTT. Residues: CASTLGNTIYF. The V gene is TRBV11-3, the J gene TRBJ1-3; D is unclear. Between the trimmed V and J ends, which lost 7 bases and 7 bases, there was a span of 8 bases. Germline V CDR1 and CDR2: SGHNT, YENEEA. CDR3 size: 11 residues.

In the case of this clone: Different DNA sequences within this sample yield the same CDR3. The rearrangement uses TRBV28 and TRBJ2-5; 7 nucleotides match TRBD1. CDR1 MDHEN and CDR2 SYDVKM come from the germline V gene. V gave up 9 bases and J gave up 5 bases; unmatched junction bases: 9. The CDR3 loop spans 13 amino acids. In DNA, the CDR3 is TGTGCCAGTTCAGGGGGAAAAAGGGAGACCCAGTACTTC. It encodes CASSGGKRETQYF.

This clone was counted between two and nine times. V gene TRBV9 combines with J gene TRBJ1-2, with D tentatively TRBD1 (5 bases). CDR3 size: 14 residues. The V gene's germline CDR1 is SGDLS and CDR2 YYNGEE. The ends were cut back, 1 base at V and 0 bases at J, with 7 bases in the middle. As DNA, the CDR3 is TGTGCCAGCAGCGTACAGGGAACTAACTATGGCTACACCTTC. Its translation: CASSVQGTNYGYTF.

V is TRBV6-1 and J is TRBJ2-5, with 7 bases aligning to TRBD1. J gave up 6 bases and V 3 bases, and 4 bases lay outside the gene matches. The CDR3 contains 13 residues. In germline, CDR1 is MNHNS, CDR2 SASEGT. The CDR3 sequence is CASSDRGLKTQYF. As DNA, the CDR3 is TGTGCCAGCAGTGACAGGGGGTTAAAGACCCAGTACTTC.

The J gene is TRBJ1-2, the V gene TRBV20-1; D remains ambiguous. CDR3 length equals 11 residues. From germline, CDR1 is DFQATT and CDR2 SNEGSKA (reference sequence). Trimming took 2 bases from V and 2 from J, leaving 3 bases between them. DNA for the CDR3: TGCAGTGCTAGACGGAACTATGGCTACACCTTC. It specifies CSARRNYGYTF.

The chain has TRBV6-1 and TRBJ2-1; D gene ambiguous. The germline V gene encodes CDR1 MNHNS and CDR2 SASEGT. The CDR3 spans 12 residues. Trimming pared 1 base from V and 7 bases from J, leaving 5 bases between. This CDR3 reads CASSEVWNEQFF. In DNA form, the CDR3 reads TGTGCCAGCAGTGAAGTGTGGAATGAGCAGTTCTTC.

This clone occurred once. The chain links TRBV12-1 to TRBJ1-5; no check of the table's D call, TRBD1, against the DNA was made. TRBV12-1 is classified as a pseudogene. CDR3 length equals 18 residues. CDR3 region: CASSCRQGYVRSNQPQHF. The CDR3, as DNA: TGTGCCAGCAGCTGCCGACAGGGGTACGTGAGAAGCAATCAGCCCCAGCATTTT.

The chain recombines TRBV30 with TRBJ2-5, with D possibly being TRBD2 (5 bases). CDR1 is GTSNPN and CDR2 is SVGIG in the germline V gene (reference sequence). Trimming left V 0 bases short and J 7 bases short, with 6 bases between. The CDR3 is made up of 11 amino acids. The CDR3 nucleotides are TGTGCCTGGAGTGTACGGGGGACCCAGTACTTC. It encodes CAWSVRGTQYF.

The chain couples TRBV6-6 to TRBJ2-1; 13 bases map to TRBD2. Germline-derived CDR1 and CDR2 are MNHNY and SVGAGI (reference sequence). V was pared by 8 bases and J by 6 bases, with 1 base of the junction left unmatched. The CDR3 has 13 amino acids. CDR3 in DNA: TGTGCCAGCCGACTAGCGGGAGGCAATGAGCAGTTCTTC. Residues: CASRLAGGNEQFF.

The chain's CDR3 is CASSPTGVTNTEAFF. The DNA for the CDR3 is TGTGCCAGCAGCCCTACAGGGGTGACGAACACTGAAGCTTTCTTT. The chain combines TRBV27 with TRBJ1-1, with TRBD1 identical over 7 bases. Germline CDR1 and CDR2: MNHEY and SMNVEV (reference sequence). This CDR3 is 15 amino acids long. The V gene end was trimmed by 6 bases and the J gene end by 1 base; junction bases not matched to a gene: 8.

The chain employs TRBV30 and TRBJ2-7, with 7 positions matching TRBD2. The germline V gene has CDR1 GTSNPN and CDR2 SVGIG (reference sequence). V lost 1 base, J lost 3 bases, and 6 bases stayed unmatched. The CDR3 spans 14 residues. The CDR3 is CAWSGSAGVYEQYF. The CDR3 DNA sequence: TGTGCCTGGAGTGGTAGTGCGGGAGTCTACGAGCAGTACTTC.

J is TRBJ2-4 and V is TRBV18, with 7 bases matching TRBD1. Germline V gives CDR1 KGHSH, CDR2 LQKENI. The CDR3 contains 15 residues. V was clipped by 5 bases and J by 0 bases; unmatched bases: 4. The CDR3 DNA follows: TGTGCCAGCTCAACAGGGGCTGTAGCCAAAAACATTCAGTACTTC. Protein: CASSTGAVAKNIQYF.

The V gene is TRBV14, the J gene TRBJ1-1; D is unclear. Germline assignment: CDR1 SGHDN and CDR2 FVKESK. The CDR3 loop spans 14 amino acids. The V end lost 0 bases, the J end lost 11 bases, and 16 bases lay between the germline ends. CDR3: CASSQELGGDDAFF. In nucleotides, the CDR3 is TGTGCCAGCAGCCAAGAGCTCGGAGGAGATGACGCTTTCTTT.